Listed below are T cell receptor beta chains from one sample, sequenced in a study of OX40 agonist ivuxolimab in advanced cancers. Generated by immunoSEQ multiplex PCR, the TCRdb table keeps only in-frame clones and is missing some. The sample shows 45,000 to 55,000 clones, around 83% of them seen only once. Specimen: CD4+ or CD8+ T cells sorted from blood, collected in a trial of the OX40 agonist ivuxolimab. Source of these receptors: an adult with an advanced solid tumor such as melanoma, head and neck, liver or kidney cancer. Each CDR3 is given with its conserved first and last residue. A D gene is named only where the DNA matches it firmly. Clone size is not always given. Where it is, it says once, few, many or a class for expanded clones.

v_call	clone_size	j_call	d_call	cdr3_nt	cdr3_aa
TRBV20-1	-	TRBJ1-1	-	TGCAGTGCTAGACTAAACACTGAAGCTTTCTTT	CSARLNTEAFF
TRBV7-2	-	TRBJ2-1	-	TGTGCCAGCAGCTTGGGAGGGGGCTTCAATGAGCAGTTCTTC	CASSLGGGFNEQFF
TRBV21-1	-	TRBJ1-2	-	TGTGCCAGCCATATTGCGTCACAGGGGGGCTACACCTTC	CASHIASQGGYTF
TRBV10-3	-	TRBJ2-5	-	TGTGCCATCAGTGATGACAGAAAAGAGACCCAGTACTTC	CAISDDRKETQYF
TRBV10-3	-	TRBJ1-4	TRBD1	TGTGCCATCAGTGAGTCCGGGGGTGGACAGGGTGGCGAAAAACTGTTTTTT	CAISESGGGQGGEKLFF
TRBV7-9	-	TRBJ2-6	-	TGTGCCAGCAGGCCTACCGGGGGCGCCGGTGGGGCCAACGTCCTGACTTTC	CASRPTGGAGGANVLTF
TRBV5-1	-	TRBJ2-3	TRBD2	TGCGCCAGCAGCTCGCTAGCGGGAGGCACAGATACGCAGTATTTT	CASSSLAGGTDTQYF
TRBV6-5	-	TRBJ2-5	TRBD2	TGTGCCAGCAGCCGCCGGATTAGCGGGGGAGAGACCCAGTACTTC	CASSRRISGGETQYF
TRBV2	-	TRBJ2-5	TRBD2	TGTGCCAGCGAGCGGGAGGGAGGGGGCCAAGAGACCCAGTACTTC	CASEREGGGQETQYF
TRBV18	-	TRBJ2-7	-	TGTGCCAGCTCACCCCCGGGACTCAACTCCTACGAGCAGTACTTC	CASSPPGLNSYEQYF
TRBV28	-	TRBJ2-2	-	TGTGCCAGCAGTTTATCGGGCCTCACCGGGGAGCTGTTTTTT	CASSLSGLTGELFF
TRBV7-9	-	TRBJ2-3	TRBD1	TGTGCCAGCAGCTTAGGGGACAGGGCAACAGATACGCAGTATTTT	CASSLGDRATDTQYF
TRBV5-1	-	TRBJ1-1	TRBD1	TGCGCCAGCAGCTTAACAGGGGGAAGTCGAACTGAAGCTTTCTTT	CASSLTGGSRTEAFF
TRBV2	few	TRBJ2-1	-	TGTGCCAGCAGTGAAGTTCCAGGGCTCGGTGAGCAGTTCTTC	CASSEVPGLGEQFF
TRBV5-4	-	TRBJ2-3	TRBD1	TGTGCCAGCAGCCCGCTACAGGGGAGCACAGATACGCAGTATTTT	CASSPLQGSTDTQYF
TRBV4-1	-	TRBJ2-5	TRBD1	TGCGCCAGCAGCCAAGCTTCCGGGACAGGAGAAGAGACCCAGTACTTC	CASSQASGTGEETQYF
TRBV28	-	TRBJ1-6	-	TGTGCCAGCAGTCCAGGGCTGGCAGTAAGGTCACCCCTCCACTTT	CASSPGLAVRSPLHF
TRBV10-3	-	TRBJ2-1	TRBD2	TGTGCCATCAGTGATTCTCAGCGGGGTCACAATGAGCAGTTCTTC	CAISDSQRGHNEQFF
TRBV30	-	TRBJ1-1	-	TGTGCCTGGAGTCCTTTTGGACGGACTGAAGCTTTCTTT	CAWSPFGRTEAFF
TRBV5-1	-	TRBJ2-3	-	TGCGCCAGCAGCTCGACCCCCGAAGATACGCAGTATTTT	CASSSTPEDTQYF
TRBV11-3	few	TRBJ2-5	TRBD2	TGTGCCAGCAGCCCACCTCCCGGGACTAGGAGTTGGGAGACCCAGTACTTC	CASSPPPGTRSWETQYF
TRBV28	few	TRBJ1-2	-	TGTGCCAGCAGCCGGACCGCGTATGGCTACACCTTC	CASSRTAYGYTF
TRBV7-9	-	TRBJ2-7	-	TGTGCCAGCAGCCAGGGGCTGTTGTGGTTGGGGGAGCAGTACTTC	CASSQGLLWLGEQYF
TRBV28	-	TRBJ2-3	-	TGTGCCAGCAGTTTGCAGGCCGGCACAGATACGCAGTATTTT	CASSLQAGTDTQYF
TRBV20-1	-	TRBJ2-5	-	TGCAGTGCTAGGGAAAAAGAGACCCAGTACTTC	CSAREKETQYF
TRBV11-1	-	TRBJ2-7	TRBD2	TGTGCCAGCAGCCGGACCGGGACTAGCTTGGGCGAGCAGTACTTC	CASSRTGTSLGEQYF
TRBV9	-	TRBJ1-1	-	TGTGCCAGCAGCGTAGTGTCGGATGACACTGAAGCTTTCTTT	CASSVVSDDTEAFF
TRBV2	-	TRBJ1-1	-	TGTGCCAGCGGCCGGGGGGGGAACACTGAAGCTTTCTTT	CASGRGGNTEAFF
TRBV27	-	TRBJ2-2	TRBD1	TGTGCCAGCAGACACCGGGACAGGGACACCGGGGAGCTGTTTTTT	CASRHRDRDTGELFF
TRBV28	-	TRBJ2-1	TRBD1	TGTGCCAGCAGTTTATATCCGGGACAGGGGCGATACAATGAGCAGTTCTTC	CASSLYPGQGRYNEQFF
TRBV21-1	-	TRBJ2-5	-	TGTGCCAGCAGCAAAGCAAAGGGACTCGAGGTGGAGACCCAGTACTTC	CASSKAKGLEVETQYF
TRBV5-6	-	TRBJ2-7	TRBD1	TGTGCCAGCAGCTTCCGGACAGGGATCACCAACGAGCAGTACTTC	CASSFRTGITNEQYF
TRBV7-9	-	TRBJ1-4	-	TGTGCCAGCAGCTCCCCCCTGCGGAAAGGGCAAGAAAAACTGTTTTTT	CASSSPLRKGQEKLFF
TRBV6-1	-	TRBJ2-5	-	TGTGCCAGCAGTGAACGGGCAGAGGAAGAGACCCAGTACTTC	CASSERAEEETQYF
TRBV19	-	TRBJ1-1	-	TGTGCCAGTAGTATAACAGGTAACACTGAAGCTTTCTTT	CASSITGNTEAFF
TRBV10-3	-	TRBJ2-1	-	TGTGCCATCAGGGGTCCGGGCTACGATGAGCAGTTCTTC	CAIRGPGYDEQFF
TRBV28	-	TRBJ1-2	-	TGTGCCAGCAGCCGCCCGTCCACAGGGAACTATGGCTACACCTTC	CASSRPSTGNYGYTF
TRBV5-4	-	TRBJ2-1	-	TGTGCCAGCAGCTTCGGGCAGCTCAAGAACAATGAGCAGTTCTTC	CASSFGQLKNNEQFF
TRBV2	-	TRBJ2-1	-	TGTGCCAGCAGTGAAACGAATGAGCAGTTCTTC	CASSETNEQFF
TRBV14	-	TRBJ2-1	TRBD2	TGTGCCAGCAGCCAAGGACCGATAGCGGGAGTGAGGGGATATGAGCAGTTCTTC	CASSQGPIAGVRGYEQFF
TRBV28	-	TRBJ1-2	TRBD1	TGTGCCACCCAGACAGGGGGGAACTATGGCTACACCTTC	CATQTGGNYGYTF
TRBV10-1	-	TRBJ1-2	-	TGCGCCAGCAGTGAGGGGGGCAGCTATGGCTACACCTTC	CASSEGGSYGYTF
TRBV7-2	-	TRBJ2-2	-	TGTGCCAGCAGCTCAGCTTATTTCGGCAGGGGAAGGACGAACACCGGGGAGCTGTTTTTT	CASSSAYFGRGRTNTGELFF
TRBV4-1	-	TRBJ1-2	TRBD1	TGCGCCAGCAGCCAGTGGGGACAGGGACCCTATGGCTACACCTTC	CASSQWGQGPYGYTF
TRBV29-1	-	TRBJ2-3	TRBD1	TGCAGCGTTGAAGACCGCTTCAGGGGGAGCACAGATACGCAGTATTTT	CSVEDRFRGSTDTQYF
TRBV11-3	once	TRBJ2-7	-	TGTGCCAGCAGCCCGAGGGACGGATCCTACGAGCAGTACTTC	CASSPRDGSYEQYF
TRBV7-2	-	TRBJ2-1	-	TGTGCCAGCAGCTTAAGCACATACAATGAGCAGTTCTTC	CASSLSTYNEQFF
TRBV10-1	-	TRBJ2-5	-	TGCGCCAGCAGTAAAGACAGGTCCTTCCCGGAGACCCAGTACTTC	CASSKDRSFPETQYF
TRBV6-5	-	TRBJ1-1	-	TGTGCCACCCACCGGGGTAATACTGAAGCTTTCTTT	CATHRGNTEAFF
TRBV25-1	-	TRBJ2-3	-	TGTGCCAGCAGTGACCCCTCCGGTCCAACCACAGATACGCAGTATTTT	CASSDPSGPTTDTQYF
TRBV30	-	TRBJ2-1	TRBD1	TGTGCCTGGAGTTTTTACTCCCCGGGACAGGGGGCGAGGGACAATGAGCAGTTCTTC	CAWSFYSPGQGARDNEQFF
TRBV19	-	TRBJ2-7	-	TGTGCCAGTAGTAGACGGGCCCAAGCGTACGAGCAGTACTTC	CASSRRAQAYEQYF
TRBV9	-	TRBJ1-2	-	TGTGCCAGCAGCGTTGCCCATACGACAGGAAACTATGGCTACACCTTC	CASSVAHTTGNYGYTF
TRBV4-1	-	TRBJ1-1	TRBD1	TGCGCCAGCAGCCTCCCCGACAGGGAGAGGAAAGTGCGCACTGAAGCTTTCTTT	CASSLPDRERKVRTEAFF
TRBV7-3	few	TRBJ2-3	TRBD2	TGTGCCAGCAGCTTAGGGCGGGGTCTAGCGGGAACAGATACGCAGTATTTT	CASSLGRGLAGTDTQYF
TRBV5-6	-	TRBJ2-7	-	TGTGCCAGCAGCCACGGGACATATGGCGAGCAGTACTTC	CASSHGTYGEQYF